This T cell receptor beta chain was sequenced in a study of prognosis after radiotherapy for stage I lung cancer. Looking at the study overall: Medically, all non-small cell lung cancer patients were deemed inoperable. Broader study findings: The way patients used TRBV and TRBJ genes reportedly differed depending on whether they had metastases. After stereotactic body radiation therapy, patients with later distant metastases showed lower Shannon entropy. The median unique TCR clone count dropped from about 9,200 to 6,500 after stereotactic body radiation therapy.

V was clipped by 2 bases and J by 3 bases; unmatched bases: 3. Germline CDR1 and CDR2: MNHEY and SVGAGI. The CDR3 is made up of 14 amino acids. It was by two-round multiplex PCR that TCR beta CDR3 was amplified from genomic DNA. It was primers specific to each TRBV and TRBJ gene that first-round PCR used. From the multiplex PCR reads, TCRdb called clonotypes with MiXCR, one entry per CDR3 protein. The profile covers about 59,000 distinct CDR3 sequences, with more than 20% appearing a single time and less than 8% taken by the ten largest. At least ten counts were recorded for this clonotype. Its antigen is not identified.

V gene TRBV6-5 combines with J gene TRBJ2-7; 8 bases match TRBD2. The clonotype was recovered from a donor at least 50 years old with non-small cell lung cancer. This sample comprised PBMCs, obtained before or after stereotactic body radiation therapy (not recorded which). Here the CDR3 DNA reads TGTGCCAGCAGTTACGGGCGGGGGGACTACGAGCAGTACTTC. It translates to CASSYGRGDYEQYF.